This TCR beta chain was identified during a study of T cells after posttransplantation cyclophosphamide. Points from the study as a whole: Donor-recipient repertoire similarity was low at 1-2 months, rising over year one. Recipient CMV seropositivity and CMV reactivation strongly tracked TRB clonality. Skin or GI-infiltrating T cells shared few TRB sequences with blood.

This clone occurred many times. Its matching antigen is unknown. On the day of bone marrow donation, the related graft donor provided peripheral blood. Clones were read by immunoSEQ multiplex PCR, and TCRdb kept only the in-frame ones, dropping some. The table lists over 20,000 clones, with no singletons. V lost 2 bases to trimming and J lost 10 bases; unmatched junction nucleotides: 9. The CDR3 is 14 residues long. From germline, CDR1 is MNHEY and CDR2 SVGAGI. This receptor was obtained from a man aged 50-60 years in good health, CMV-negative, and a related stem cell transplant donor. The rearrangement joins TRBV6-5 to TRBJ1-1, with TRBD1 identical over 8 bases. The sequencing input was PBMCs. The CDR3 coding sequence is TGTGCCAGCAGTTACCGACAGGGGTATTCCGGAGCTTTCTTT. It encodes CASSYRQGYSGAFF.